This T cell receptor (beta chain) appears in the sequencing data of a study of T cell repertoires in cytomegalovirus infection. Study information: An indication of both CMV infection and matching HLA type came from public TCR beta signatures.

At least ten counts were recorded for this clonotype. Its antigen is unidentified. From the reads, TCRdb called clonotypes with MiXCR, one entry per CDR3 protein. The profile shows 50,000 or so distinct CDR3 sequences, about a fifth of them singletons. Germline V gene lookup returns CDR1 LGHNA and CDR2 YSLEER. The CDR3 loop spans 19 amino acids. V trimming: 0 bases; J trimming: 3 bases; junction bases outside the gene matches: 10. The material sequenced was CD8+ T cells from cultured PBMCs, taken from culture after CMV antigen stimulation. This chain joins TRBV4-3 and TRBJ2-3; 12 bases fit TRBD2. This clonotype was obtained from a human donor in good health (CMV status not recorded). Some clones in this sample may be carry-over from other donors' samples. The CDR3 loop is CASSQDTTSGGVFTDTQYF. The CDR3 coding sequence is TGCGCCAGCAGCCAAGATACGACTAGCGGGGGTGTTTTTACAGATACGCAGTATTTT.